The present TCR beta chain was sequenced within a study of Graves' ophthalmopathy and Graves' hyperthyroidism. Study-wide findings and caveats: For predicting ophthalmopathy progression, the model had about 64% sensitivity and roughly 72% specificity.

Certain patients were not enrolled. These were patients with other autoimmune diseases, uncontrolled infections, pregnancy or lactation. From RNA, the CDR3 regions of TCR beta chains were amplified and sequenced. HTBI primers primed a first-round RT-PCR, and a second-round multiplex PCR followed. TCRdb redid the calling of the multiplex PCR reads with MiXCR, one entry per CDR3 protein. The sample holds roughly 410,000 distinct CDR3 sequences, 15% seen once. A few counts support this clonotype. Its antigen is not known. This CDR3 region has 14 residues. With 3 bases clipped from V and 7 bases from J, the junction kept 7 bases outside the gene matches. Germline V gene data show CDR1 as KGHSH and CDR2 as LQKENI.

Sequencing was done on a sample of peripheral blood. This sequence originates from a woman between 18 and 30 years old with stable Graves' hyperthyroidism. The chain recombines TRBV18 with TRBJ1-1, with 8 bases identical to TRBD1. This CDR3 is CASSPIQGEGEAFF. DNA of the CDR3: TGTGCCAGCTCACCTATACAGGGGGAAGGTGAAGCTTTCTTT. Supplemented by reference TRBV18 and TRBJ1-1, the full variable domain reads NAGVMQNPRHLVRRRGQEARLRCSPMKGHSHVYWYRQLPEEGLKFMVYLQKENIIDESGMPKERFSAEFPKEGPSILRIQQVVRGDSAAYFCASSPIQGEGEAFFGQGTRLTVV.